The rows below give T cell receptor beta chains drawn from one sample of a study of chronic HIV infection and antiretroviral therapy. Each CDR3 protein is one row after TCRdb ran MiXCR on the 5' RACE reads. The sample lists more than 30,000 distinct CDR3 sequences, about 8.6% occurring once. The sample taken for sequencing was peripheral blood. These TCRs come from an adult who had HIV and had not received antiretroviral therapy, or was an uninfected healthy control (not recorded which). The CDR3 runs from the conserved cysteine through the conserved F or W. Each record gives: D gene, V gene, J gene, clone size, CDR3 protein, CDR3 DNA. A D gene is named only where the DNA matches it firmly. For some rows the clone size is stated as once, few or many, or as a class when expanded; others skip it.

NA	TRBV12-3/TRBV12-4	TRBJ2-3	few	CASSRGRSTDTQYF	TGTGCCAGCAGCCGGGGGCGGAGCACAGATACGCAGTATTTT
NA	TRBV10-3	TRBJ2-7	NA	CAIRDIAYEQYF	TGTGCCATCAGAGATATCGCCTACGAGCAGTACTTC
NA	TRBV20-1	TRBJ1-1	many	CSASGMNTEAFF	TGCAGTGCTAGTGGGATGAACACTGAAGCTTTCTTT
NA	TRBV20-1	TRBJ2-7	many	CSAREQTASYEQYF	TGCAGTGCTAGAGAACAGACAGCCTCCTACGAGCAGTACTTC
TRBD2	TRBV28	TRBJ2-1	many	CASSSPGGGANNEQFF	TGTGCCAGCAGTTCCCCGGGCGGGGGGGCCAACAATGAGCAGTTCTTC
NA	TRBV20-1	TRBJ1-1	many	CSARDLSNTEAFF	TGCAGTGCTAGAGATCTCTCGAACACTGAAGCTTTCTTT
NA	TRBV7-2	TRBJ1-6	NA	CASSLQGLNSPLHF	TGTGCCAGCAGCTTACAGGGCCTTAATTCACCCCTCCACTTT
TRBD1	TRBV20-1	TRBJ1-1	few	CSALDRSTEAFF	TGCAGTGCTTTGGACAGGAGCACTGAAGCTTTCTTT
NA	TRBV6-2/TRBV6-3	TRBJ1-2	NA	CASSYNRRETGYTF	TGTGCCAGCAGTTACAATCGCAGGGAAACTGGCTACACCTTC
NA	TRBV29-1	TRBJ2-2	few	CSVYPPDTGELFF	TGCAGCGTTTACCCTCCGGACACCGGGGAGCTGTTTTTT
NA	TRBV4-3	TRBJ2-1	many	CASSHTRDRSSYNEQFF	TGCGCCAGCAGCCACACTAGGGACCGTAGCTCCTACAATGAGCAGTTCTTC
NA	TRBV12-3/TRBV12-4	TRBJ1-2	many	CASSAGGYGYTF	TGTGCCAGCAGTGCCGGTGGCTATGGCTACACCTTC
NA	TRBV6-6	TRBJ1-2	many	CASTERADYGYTF	TGTGCCAGCACCGAGCGGGCGGACTATGGCTACACCTTC
NA	TRBV6-5	TRBJ1-6	NA	CASSYSATESSYNSPLHF	TGTGCCAGCAGTTACTCGGCTACAGAGAGCTCCTATAATTCACCCCTCCACTTT
NA	TRBV3-1	TRBJ1-5	NA	CASSQDGWSNQPQHF	TGTGCCAGCAGCCAAGACGGGTGGAGCAATCAGCCCCAGCATTTT
NA	TRBV29-1	TRBJ2-7	once	CSALSGSSYEQYF	TGCAGCGCGCTTAGCGGTAGCTCCTACGAGCAGTACTTC
TRBD1	TRBV5-1	TRBJ2-1	NA	CASSFTGTGYNEQFF	TGCGCCAGCAGCTTTACCGGGACAGGCTACAATGAGCAGTTCTTC
NA	TRBV20-1	TRBJ1-1	many	CRGGTIEAFF	TGCAGGGGGGGGACCATTGAAGCTTTCTTT
NA	TRBV27	TRBJ1-5	many	CASEWSSNQPQHF	TGTGCCAGCGAGTGGAGTAGCAATCAGCCCCAGCATTTT
NA	TRBV7-2	TRBJ1-2	many	CASSLDGRYGYTF	TGTGCCAGCAGTCTAGACGGGCGCTATGGCTACACCTTC
NA	TRBV10-3	TRBJ2-2	few	CAVQGSPGSNTGELFF	TGTGCCGTTCAGGGGAGTCCGGGATCTAACACCGGGGAGCTGTTTTTT
NA	TRBV20-1	TRBJ2-1	few	CSARTDSYNEQFF	TGCAGTGCTAGGACGGACTCCTACAATGAGCAGTTCTTC
NA	TRBV21-1	TRBJ2-3	many	CASRPPGQGPDTQYF	TGTGCCAGCAGACCGCCGGGACAGGGTCCAGATACGCAGTATTTT
NA	TRBV25-1	TRBJ2-3	many	CASSWVEDTQYF	TGTGCCAGCAGTTGGGTCGAGGATACGCAGTATTTT
NA	TRBV13	TRBJ1-5	few	CASSQGRTAAQHF	TGTGCCAGCAGCCAGGGACGGACCGCGGCCCAGCATTTT
TRBD1	TRBV15	TRBJ1-5	NA	CASSREDRAGNQPQHF	TGTGCCTCCAGCAGAGAAGACAGGGCGGGCAATCAGCCCCAGCATTTT